This T cell receptor beta chain was sequenced during a study of blood T cell repertoires in COVID-19. Study information: Acute-phase and convalescent COVID-19 samples originated in the United States, Italy and Spain. T cells, B-cell-depleted T cells, or PBMCs provided the cDNA or gDNA that served as material.

Authors' methods: Amplifying reference gene primers gave estimates of nucleated cell counts. The data were produced by immunoSEQ multiplex PCR, yet TCRdb's version contains in-frame clones alone and is incomplete. From that table come the V and J calls and clone size; the DNA was used to work out D and trimming. The table lists around 270,000 clones, approximately 86% of them singletons. CDR1 is SGHRS and CDR2 is YFSETQ in the germline V gene. V was cut by 4 bases and J by 6 bases, with 10 bases left in between. The CDR3 extends over 12 amino acids. This sequence joins TRBV5-1 and TRBJ1-1; D is undetermined. The sample was peripheral blood. The receptor comes from a man in his forties who had recovered from COVID-19. The CDR3 here is CASSLVQAEAFF. CDR3 sequence (DNA): TGCGCCAGCAGCCTTGTCCAGGCTGAAGCTTTCTTT. Using reference TRBV5-1 and TRBJ1-1 for the parts outside the CDR3, the full variable domain is KAGVTQTPRYLIKTRGQQVTLSCSPISGHRSVSWYQQTPGQGLQFLFEYFSETQRNKGNFPGRFSGRQFSNSRSEMNVSTLELGDSALYLCASSLVQAEAFFGQGTRLTVV.